Presented here are 2 T cell receptor beta chains from one specimen sequenced in a study of response to subunit inactivated influenza vaccine. TCRdb re-derived calls from the RT-PCR reads in MiXCR, one entry per CDR3 protein. The profile shows 500,000 or so distinct CDR3 sequences, 16% of them singletons. The specimen was CD4+ T cells sorted from PBMCs, collected around 25 months after vaccination. Receptors were obtained from a man aged 45 to 70 who received an inactivated influenza vaccine.

This clonotype was counted between two and nine times. This chain links TRBV27 with TRBJ1-3; D might be TRBD1 (5 bases). The CDR3 totals 15 residues. Trimming took 2 bases from V and 1 from J, leaving 9 bases between them. Germline CDR1 MNHEY, CDR2 SMNVEV (reference sequence). Written as DNA, the CDR3 is TGTGCCAGCAGTTTAACAGGCTGGTCTGGAAACACCATATATTTT. Amino acid sequence: CASSLTGWSGNTIYF.

Here the CDR3 reads CASSVAAGSKETQYF. The CDR3 DNA is TGTGCCAGCAGCGTAGCAGCGGGAAGTAAGGAGACCCAGTACTTC. The rearrangement links TRBV9 to TRBJ2-5, with 7 bases fitting TRBD2. J was trimmed by 5 bases and V by 0 bases; bases with no gene match: 7. Germline V gene sequence: CDR1 SGDLS, CDR2 YYNGEE. The CDR3 is made up of 15 amino acids.